Shown below are 5 T cell receptor beta chains from a single sample sequenced in a study of TIL therapy for anti-PD-1-resistant metastatic lung cancer. This sample's time point: pre-treatment sample, taken before nivolumab and TIL therapy. The libraries were made with immunoSEQ v3. Generated by immunoSEQ multiplex PCR, the TCRdb table keeps only in-frame clones and is missing some. The profile shows about 44,000 clones, around three quarters of them singletons. This material consisted of blood, taken at baseline. These receptors all stem from a man between 65 and 85 years old with non-small cell lung cancer.

In this sample, this clone turned up once. The genes are TRBV4-2 and TRBJ2-3, with a possible D match to TRBD2 (6 bases). CDR1 and CDR2 from the germline V gene are LGHNA and YNFKEQ. V was trimmed by 1 base and J by 8 bases, leaving 16 bases between them. The CDR3 sequence is 15 residues long. The CDR3: CASSQARLDFGTQYF. The CDR3 DNA sequence: TGTGCCAGCAGCCAAGCTAGACTAGATTTCGGTACGCAGTATTTT.

The chain employs TRBV7-2 and TRBJ1-4; tentatively, D is TRBD1 (6 bases). From germline, CDR1 is SGHTA and CDR2 FQGNSA. The length of the CDR3 is 14 residues. V dropped 2 bases and J dropped 7 bases, with 11 bases sitting between them. CDR3 sequence reads: CASSLSQGGEKLFF. The CDR3 nucleotides are TGTGCCAGCAGCTTATCACAGGGAGGTGAAAAACTGTTTTTT.

The rearrangement joins TRBV7-6 to TRBJ2-1; no clear D gene. CDR3 size: 14 residues. Trimming shortened V by 1 base and J by 10 bases, and 14 bases separated the two germline ends. Germline assignment: CDR1 SGHVS and CDR2 FNYEAQ. The CDR3 loop is CASSLGGLVSEQFF. The CDR3 DNA is TGTGCCAGCAGCTTAGGCGGTTTAGTTTCCGAGCAGTTCTTC.

This rearrangement joins TRBV5-1 to TRBJ2-2; either TRBD1 or TRBD2 may supply D (6 bases each). In germline, CDR1 is SGHRS, CDR2 YFSETQ. This CDR3 has 16 residues. V gave up 0 bases and J gave up 2 bases, with 11 bases separating them. CDR3 sequence: CASSLAKGGNTGELFF. CDR3 DNA sequence: TGCGCCAGCAGCTTGGCCAAGGGGGGCAACACCGGGGAGCTGTTTTTT. Complete variable domain (other parts from reference TRBV5-1 and TRBJ2-2): KAGVTQTPRYLIKTRGQQVTLSCSPISGHRSVSWYQQTPGQGLQFLFEYFSETQRNKGNFPGRFSGRQFSNSRSEMNVSTLELGDSALYLCASSLAKGGNTGELFFGEGSRLTVL.

This chain links TRBV7-6 with TRBJ2-3, with D tentatively TRBD2 (6 bases). Trimming took 3 bases from V and 2 from J, leaving 12 bases between them. CDR1 and CDR2 from the germline V gene are SGHVS and FNYEAQ. There are 15 residues in the CDR3. The CDR3: CASSFSGLTTDTQYF. CDR3 nucleotides: TGTGCCAGCAGCTTTTCCGGACTAACCACAGATACGCAGTATTTT.